The source of this T cell receptor (beta chain) is a study of blood T cells in healthy people across ages. General observations from the study: The long-lived group displayed more naive CD4+ cells, plus higher diversity, than the aged donors did. PBMCs were not sorted, which prevented a conclusive comparison of naive versus antigen-experienced cells. Samples with more naive T cells showed higher observed beta diversity.

The CDR3 has 13 amino acids. Germline V gene lookup returns CDR1 MNHEY and CDR2 SMNVEV (reference sequence). Trimming shortened V by 5 bases and J by 6 bases, and 12 bases separated the two germline ends. Primed by a sample-barcoded 5' primer and a J-beta primer mix, a second PCR proceeded for about 7 to 11 cycles. TCRdb called the 5' RACE reads again in MiXCR, with one record for every CDR3 protein. The sample has about a million distinct CDR3 sequences; about 48% are singletons. This clonotype has more than one count but fewer than ten. Its specificity is not known. Sequencing used blood. The clonotype was recovered from a man younger than 40 in good health. The genes are TRBV27 and TRBJ2-3; D gene uncertain. The CDR3 nucleotides read TGTGCCAGCAGTCCCCAGGTCCCCGATACGCAGTATTTT. Amino acid sequence: CASSPQVPDTQYF.